This is a list of T cell receptor beta chains from one sample in a study of blood T cells in healthy people across ages. TCRdb recomputed calls from the 5' RACE reads with MiXCR, one row per CDR3 protein. The profile shows about a million distinct CDR3 sequences, roughly 51% of them singletons. What was sequenced was blood. The receptors here all came from a woman aged 55-70 years in good health. The CDR3 runs from the conserved cysteine through the conserved F or W. Fields, in order: J gene, V gene, clone size, D gene, CDR3 DNA, CDR3 protein. The D gene is left open where the match is weak. Clone size is not always given. Where it is, it says once, few, many or a class for expanded clones.

j_gene: TRBJ2-5
v_gene: TRBV7-9
abundance: few
d_gene: TRBD2
CDR3nt: TGTGCCAGCAGCTATAGGACTAGCGGGAGAGAAGAGACCCAGTACTTC
CDR3aa: CASSYRTSGREETQYF

j_gene: TRBJ2-7
v_gene: TRBV28
abundance: few
d_gene: TRBD2
CDR3nt: TGTGCCAGCAATGGACTAGCCGACTACGAGCAGTACTTC
CDR3aa: CASNGLADYEQYF

j_gene: TRBJ2-1
v_gene: TRBV4-2
abundance: few
d_gene: -
CDR3nt: TGTGCCAGCAGCCCTTACTTGGGGCAGCCCAATGAGCAGTTCTTC
CDR3aa: CASSPYLGQPNEQFF

j_gene: TRBJ2-7
v_gene: TRBV7-3
abundance: -
d_gene: -
CDR3nt: TGTGCCAGCAGCTCCAAAGCTGGGGCCCCGAAGTACTTC
CDR3aa: CASSSKAGAPKYF

j_gene: TRBJ2-3
v_gene: TRBV4-2
abundance: -
d_gene: TRBD2
CDR3nt: TGTGCCAGCAGCCCGTATACTAGCGCCACAGATACGCAGTATTTT
CDR3aa: CASSPYTSATDTQYF

j_gene: TRBJ1-1
v_gene: TRBV7-2
abundance: -
d_gene: -
CDR3nt: TGTGCCAGCAGCTTAGCGGAGTATCAGGGATTAGCTTTCTTT
CDR3aa: CASSLAEYQGLAFF

j_gene: TRBJ2-7
v_gene: TRBV2
abundance: -
d_gene: TRBD1
CDR3nt: TGTGCCAGCAGTGAAGGGGACAGCTCCTACGAGCAGTACTTC
CDR3aa: CASSEGDSSYEQYF

j_gene: TRBJ2-7
v_gene: TRBV3-1
abundance: few
d_gene: TRBD2
CDR3nt: TGTGCCAGCCGCCGGGACTACAACTCCTACGAGCAGTACTTC
CDR3aa: CASRRDYNSYEQYF

j_gene: TRBJ2-5
v_gene: TRBV29-1
abundance: -
d_gene: TRBD1
CDR3nt: TGCAGCGTTAGGACAGGTTACAATGAGCAGTACTTC
CDR3aa: CSVRTGYNEQYF

j_gene: TRBJ2-7
v_gene: TRBV4-1
abundance: few
d_gene: -
CDR3nt: TGCGCCAGCAGCCAACTCACCCTAGCGACTACCTACGAGCAGTACTTC
CDR3aa: CASSQLTLATTYEQYF

j_gene: TRBJ2-7
v_gene: TRBV6-6
abundance: -
d_gene: -
CDR3nt: TGTGCCAGCAGTTACTTAAGGACAGAGACCTACGAGCAGTACTTC
CDR3aa: CASSYLRTETYEQYF

j_gene: TRBJ1-5
v_gene: TRBV7-2
abundance: once
d_gene: -
CDR3nt: TGTGCCAGCAGCTTTGGGGGGCCCGAACAGCCCCAGCATTTT
CDR3aa: CASSFGGPEQPQHF

j_gene: TRBJ1-4
v_gene: TRBV25-1
abundance: -
d_gene: TRBD1
CDR3nt: TGTGCCAGCAGTGCGGGACAGGGATACGAAAAACTGTTTTTT
CDR3aa: CASSAGQGYEKLFF

j_gene: TRBJ2-7
v_gene: TRBV12-3/TRBV12-4
abundance: -
d_gene: TRBD1
CDR3nt: TGTGCCAGCAGTGTAGACAGGGGGTCCTACGAGCAGTACTTC
CDR3aa: CASSVDRGSYEQYF

j_gene: TRBJ2-3
v_gene: TRBV7-7
abundance: -
d_gene: TRBD2
CDR3nt: TGTGCCAGCAGCTTAAGTCCGGGGGGAGATACGCAGTATTTT
CDR3aa: CASSLSPGGDTQYF

j_gene: TRBJ2-6
v_gene: TRBV12-3/TRBV12-4
abundance: -
d_gene: -
CDR3nt: TGTGCCAGCAGTTTAGCTGGGGCCAACGTCCCGACTTTC
CDR3aa: CASSLAGANVPTF

j_gene: TRBJ2-1
v_gene: TRBV7-9
abundance: once
d_gene: TRBD2
CDR3nt: TGTGCCAGCAGTAGCCCGACTAGCGGAAGTGGATACAATGAGCAGTTCTTC
CDR3aa: CASSSPTSGSGYNEQFF

j_gene: TRBJ2-7
v_gene: TRBV7-3
abundance: -
d_gene: -
CDR3nt: TGTGCCAGCAGCTTATATGTCTACCTCCCCTCCTACGAGCAGTACTTC
CDR3aa: CASSLYVYLPSYEQYF

j_gene: TRBJ2-5
v_gene: TRBV4-1
abundance: -
d_gene: TRBD2
CDR3nt: TGCGCCAGCAGCCAAGCTAGCGGGAGAATCGCTGAGACCCAGTACTTC
CDR3aa: CASSQASGRIAETQYF

j_gene: TRBJ2-3
v_gene: TRBV27
abundance: -
d_gene: -
CDR3nt: TGTGCCAGCAGGACCCTAGCCCCCTCAACGCAGTATTTT
CDR3aa: CASRTLAPSTQYF

j_gene: TRBJ2-7
v_gene: TRBV6-5
abundance: -
d_gene: -
CDR3nt: TGTGCCAGCAGCCCCGGCTTGGTAGATTTGTCCTACGAGCAGTACTTC
CDR3aa: CASSPGLVDLSYEQYF

j_gene: TRBJ1-1
v_gene: TRBV20-1
abundance: -
d_gene: -
CDR3nt: TGCAGTGCTAGGGCCTTGAAGAGGGGGGCAAAGTCTGCTGAAGCTTTCTTT
CDR3aa: CSARALKRGAKSAEAFF

j_gene: TRBJ2-5
v_gene: TRBV28
abundance: once
d_gene: -
CDR3nt: TGTGCCAGCAGTCGGAAATTTCAAGAGACCCAGTACTTC
CDR3aa: CASSRKFQETQYF

j_gene: TRBJ1-4
v_gene: TRBV6-6
abundance: -
d_gene: -
CDR3nt: TGTGCCACCCAGGGTAATGAAAAACTGTTTTTT
CDR3aa: CATQGNEKLFF

j_gene: TRBJ2-3
v_gene: TRBV2
abundance: once
d_gene: TRBD1
CDR3nt: TGTGCCAGGGGTGATACAGGGGCCACAGATACGCAGTATTTT
CDR3aa: CARGDTGATDTQYF

j_gene: TRBJ2-1
v_gene: TRBV4-1
abundance: -
d_gene: -
CDR3nt: TGCGCCAGCAGCCAAGATCAACAGGACAATGAGCAGTTCTTC
CDR3aa: CASSQDQQDNEQFF

j_gene: TRBJ2-7
v_gene: TRBV29-1
abundance: many
d_gene: -
CDR3nt: TGCAGCGCCGGGACACGGACCTACGAGCAGTACTTC
CDR3aa: CSAGTRTYEQYF

j_gene: TRBJ1-2
v_gene: TRBV4-1
abundance: few
d_gene: -
CDR3nt: TGCGCCAGCAGCCCCCAGGAGGGTCTCTATGGCTACACCTTC
CDR3aa: CASSPQEGLYGYTF

j_gene: TRBJ2-5
v_gene: TRBV20-1
abundance: -
d_gene: -
CDR3nt: TGCAGTGCTAGAGATCCGTCCAATGAGCAGTACTTC
CDR3aa: CSARDPSNEQYF

j_gene: TRBJ1-1
v_gene: TRBV2
abundance: -
d_gene: -
CDR3nt: TGCGCCAGCACCCAGACAGGAACGAACACTGAAGCTTTCTTT
CDR3aa: CASTQTGTNTEAFF

j_gene: TRBJ2-1
v_gene: TRBV2
abundance: -
d_gene: -
CDR3nt: TGTGCCAGCCAGGGTCTCTACAATGAGCAGTTCTTC
CDR3aa: CASQGLYNEQFF

j_gene: TRBJ2-5
v_gene: TRBV29-1
abundance: -
d_gene: -
CDR3nt: TGCAGCGTTGCCAGGGTCCCCCAAGAGACCCAGAACTTC
CDR3aa: CSVARVPQETQNF

j_gene: TRBJ2-7
v_gene: TRBV6-5
abundance: -
d_gene: -
CDR3nt: TGTGCCAGCCGACTTAGTCACGAGCAGTACTTC
CDR3aa: CASRLSHEQYF

j_gene: TRBJ2-1
v_gene: TRBV27
abundance: -
d_gene: TRBD1
CDR3nt: TGTGCCACGACAGGGAATTACAATGAGCAGTTCTTC
CDR3aa: CATTGNYNEQFF

j_gene: TRBJ2-7
v_gene: TRBV9
abundance: once
d_gene: TRBD2
CDR3nt: TGTGCCAGCAGCGCGGGGGGGGAAAAGGGCACAATGGGGAATGAGCAGTACTTC
CDR3aa: CASSAGGEKGTMGNEQYF

j_gene: TRBJ1-4
v_gene: TRBV14
abundance: -
d_gene: TRBD1
CDR3nt: TGTGCCAGCAGCCGTACACTCCGGGACAGGGCTTCTAATGAAAAACTGTTTTTT
CDR3aa: CASSRTLRDRASNEKLFF

j_gene: TRBJ2-3
v_gene: TRBV15
abundance: few
d_gene: TRBD2
CDR3nt: TGTGCCACCAGCAGAGTAGCGGGACTAACAGATACGCAGTATTTT
CDR3aa: CATSRVAGLTDTQYF

j_gene: TRBJ2-1
v_gene: TRBV29-1
abundance: few
d_gene: -
CDR3nt: TGCAGCGTTGTTGGGGGCTGGGACAGGGTAGCGGGAGCGGGTAGTGAGCAGTTCTTC
CDR3aa: CSVVGGWDRVAGAGSEQFF

j_gene: TRBJ2-1
v_gene: TRBV3-1
abundance: few
d_gene: TRBD2
CDR3nt: TGTGCCAGCAGCCAAGTGGCGGTTAGCGGGAGGCCCAATGAGCAGTTCTTC
CDR3aa: CASSQVAVSGRPNEQFF

j_gene: TRBJ2-3
v_gene: TRBV30
abundance: -
d_gene: TRBD2
CDR3nt: TGTGCCTGGGGTTTGGGTAGCGGGAGGGCTAGCACAGATACGCAGTATTTT
CDR3aa: CAWGLGSGRASTDTQYF

j_gene: TRBJ2-1
v_gene: TRBV12-3/TRBV12-4
abundance: few
d_gene: -
CDR3nt: TGTGCCAGCAGCCCCAGGCGCTCCTACAATGAGCAGTTCTTC
CDR3aa: CASSPRRSYNEQFF

j_gene: TRBJ2-5
v_gene: TRBV5-1
abundance: -
d_gene: -
CDR3nt: TGCGCCAGCAGCTTGGGGGGGACCGGACCGGCGGAGACCCAGTACTTC
CDR3aa: CASSLGGTGPAETQYF

j_gene: TRBJ1-2
v_gene: TRBV29-1
abundance: few
d_gene: TRBD1
CDR3nt: TGCAGCGTTGCCCGACAGGGCCCTAACTATGGCTACACCTTC
CDR3aa: CSVARQGPNYGYTF

j_gene: TRBJ2-5
v_gene: TRBV12-3/TRBV12-4
abundance: -
d_gene: -
CDR3nt: TGTGCCGGCAGGTTGGGACCTCTTAAAGGGACCCAGTACTTC
CDR3aa: CAGRLGPLKGTQYF

j_gene: TRBJ2-5
v_gene: TRBV2
abundance: few
d_gene: TRBD1
CDR3nt: TGTGCCAGCAGTGACTGGGCAGGGGGCGAAGAGACCCAGTACTTC
CDR3aa: CASSDWAGGEETQYF

j_gene: TRBJ1-6
v_gene: TRBV29-1
abundance: -
d_gene: -
CDR3nt: TGCAGCGTCGGCCGGGACGGAAATTCACCCCTCCACTTT
CDR3aa: CSVGRDGNSPLHF

j_gene: TRBJ2-1
v_gene: TRBV20-1
abundance: -
d_gene: -
CDR3nt: TGCAGTGCTAGGGATCCTTCCTTAAGCAAAGAGCAGTTCTTC
CDR3aa: CSARDPSLSKEQFF

j_gene: TRBJ2-3
v_gene: TRBV12-3/TRBV12-4
abundance: -
d_gene: TRBD1
CDR3nt: TGTGCTTCACAGGACAGGGGGGGCACAGATATGCAATATTTT
CDR3aa: CASQDRGGTDMQYF

j_gene: TRBJ2-3
v_gene: TRBV6-2/TRBV6-3
abundance: -
d_gene: -
CDR3nt: TGTGCCAGCAGCTACGAGGGCAAAGGGACAGATACGCAGTATTTT
CDR3aa: CASSYEGKGTDTQYF

j_gene: TRBJ2-4
v_gene: TRBV6-2/TRBV6-3
abundance: few
d_gene: -
CDR3nt: TGTGCCAGCAGTTACTACGGTGCTACCAAAAACATTCAGTACTTC
CDR3aa: CASSYYGATKNIQYF